The 16 T cell receptor beta chains below all came from one sample that was sequenced in a study of graft-versus-host responses after intestinal transplantation. TCRdb's table, derived via immunoSEQ multiplex PCR, lists solely in-frame clones and lacks some. The sample carries 37,000 or so clones, more than 80% recorded once. Material: PBMCs, obtained approximately 310 days after intestinal transplant. The receptors originated from a human patient who received an intestinal transplant, so some T cells may come from the graft donor.

This chain connects TRBV30 to TRBJ2-7; D is unresolved. CDR1 and CDR2 (germline): GTSNPN, SVGIG (reference sequence). V lost 5 bases and J lost 4, with 6 bases in between. The CDR3 is made up of 10 amino acids. The CDR3 coding sequence is TGTGCCTGGGGGTGGTACGAGCAGTACTTC. Protein product: CAWGWYEQYF.

The CDR3 DNA is TGTGCCAGCAGGGTAACTAGCGGGAGTACCGGGGAGCTGTTTTTT. Translated: CASRVTSGSTGELFF. The V call is TRBV7-3, the J call TRBJ2-2; the match to TRBD2 covers 11 bases. The CDR3 length is 15 residues. Unmatched junction bases numbered 5, after V lost 6 bases and J lost 5 bases. From germline, CDR1 is SGHTA and CDR2 FQGTGA.

This chain joins TRBV4-1 and TRBJ1-1; D is undetermined. There are 12 residues in the CDR3. Germline V CDR1 and CDR2: MGHRA, YSYEKL. V lost 0 bases to trimming and J lost 1 base, with 0 bases between them. CDR3 sequence: CASSQENTEAFF. The DNA for the CDR3 is TGCGCCAGCAGCCAAGAGAACACTGAAGCTTTCTTT.

The rearrangement joins TRBV7-8 to TRBJ1-1, with 8 bases matching TRBD1. The CDR3 totals 14 residues. J was trimmed by 0 bases and V by 5 bases; bases with no gene match: 2. Per the germline V gene, CDR1 is SGHVS and CDR2 is FQNEAQ. This CDR3 reads CASSRTGMNTEAFF. Written as DNA, the CDR3 is TGTGCCAGCAGCAGGACAGGGATGAACACTGAAGCTTTCTTT.

This clone was counted once. V and J are TRBV27 and TRBJ2-5, with D perhaps matching TRBD1 or TRBD2 (6 bases each). Germline V gene lookup returns CDR1 MNHEY and CDR2 SMNVEV (reference sequence). The CDR3 contains 14 residues. V was trimmed by 0 bases and J by 5 bases, leaving 10 bases between them. The CDR3 sequence: CASSLSGGGETQYF. DNA of the CDR3: TGTGCCAGCAGTTTATCCGGGGGCGGTGAGACCCAGTACTTC.

The chain employs TRBV5-1 and TRBJ2-7; D ambiguous. The CDR3 sequence is 16 residues long. CDR1 is SGHRS, CDR2 YFSETQ, per germline. V gave up 4 bases and J gave up 0 bases, with 17 bases separating them. The chain's CDR3 is CASSPIRSGISYEQYF. The DNA for the CDR3 is TGCGCCAGCAGCCCCATAAGGTCGGGTATCTCCTACGAGCAGTACTTC.

This chain links TRBV5-6 with TRBJ2-3, with D possibly TRBD1 on 6 matching bases. The length of the CDR3 is 15 residues. Germline lookup yields CDR1 SGHDT and CDR2 YYEEEE. Trimming removed 2 bases from V and 2 bases from J, with 12 bases in between. CDR3 in DNA: TGTGCCAGCAGCTTCAGGGGAACCCACACAGATACGCAGTATTTT. This gives the protein CASSFRGTHTDTQYF.

The chain couples TRBV7-2 to TRBJ1-6; no clear D. Germline CDR1 is SGHTA and CDR2 is FQGNSA. The CDR3 is 15 amino acids. Trimming pared 6 bases from V and 3 bases from J, leaving 12 bases between. The CDR3 coding sequence is TGTGCCAGCAGTTATCGGGCCTACTATAATTCACCCCTCCACTTT. This sequence encodes CASSYRAYYNSPLHF.

The CDR3 region has the DNA TGTGCCAGCACCTCGCCCACCAGGAACACTGAAGCTTTCTTT. Translated, it gives CASTSPTRNTEAFF. The chain couples TRBV25-1 to TRBJ1-1; no firm D call. Germline V gene data show CDR1 as MGHDK and CDR2 as SYGVNS. Trimming took off 7 bases at V and 1 base at J, with 13 bases between the two ends. This CDR3 is 14 amino acids long.

The chain is built from TRBV29-1 and TRBJ2-1; 10 bases are shared with TRBD2. CDR3 length equals 15 residues. From germline, CDR1 is SQVTM and CDR2 ANQGSEA. Trimming removed 3 bases from V and 4 bases from J; junction bases left unmatched: 6. For the CDR3, the DNA is TGCAGCGTTGACTTAGCGGGGGGCCAATACAATGAGCAGTTCTTC. Its translation: CSVDLAGGQYNEQFF.

V is TRBV7-9 and J is TRBJ2-7; D unresolved. Deletions cut 0 bases from V and 3 bases from J, with 15 bases between. CDR3 length equals 16 residues. The germline gives CDR1 SEHNR, CDR2 FQNEAQ (reference sequence). The CDR3 spells CASSLAPGQFHYEQYF. DNA for the CDR3: TGTGCCAGCAGCTTAGCCCCAGGCCAATTTCACTACGAGCAGTACTTC.

The V gene is TRBV28, the J gene TRBJ1-5, with D uncertain. The CDR3 has 12 residues. Trimming took 4 bases from V and 4 from J, leaving 5 bases between them. CDR1 and CDR2 (germline): MDHEN, SYDVKM. This chain's CDR3 is CASSYGNQPQHF. The CDR3 nucleotides read TGTGCCAGCAGTTACGGTAATCAGCCCCAGCATTTT.

The chain has TRBV19 and TRBJ1-2, with D unclear. From germline, CDR1 is LNHDA and CDR2 SQIVND (reference sequence). V was pared by 5 bases and J by 5 bases, with 12 bases between. CDR3 size: 13 residues. CDR3 DNA sequence: TGTGCCAGTAGTCGGCCCGTGGGGTATGGCTACACCTTC. Its protein product is CASSRPVGYGYTF.

This chain uses TRBV6-5 with TRBJ2-7; a weak D match, TRBD2 (6 bases). The germline gives CDR1 MNHEY, CDR2 SVGAGI. This CDR3 has 13 residues. Trimming took 5 bases from V and 3 from J, leaving 11 bases between them. The CDR3 DNA sequence: TGTGCCAGCAGTGACGGGACTCTCTACGAGCAGTACTTC. This translates into CASSDGTLYEQYF.

This rearrangement joins TRBV11-2 to TRBJ1-5; no clear D. CDR1 is SGHAT, CDR2 FQNNGV, per germline. Trimming shortened V by 0 bases and J by 5 bases, and 17 bases separated the two germline ends. The CDR3 spans 17 residues. The CDR3 DNA sequence: TGTGCCAGCAGCTTAGATGAGCAGGTCCGGTATGATCAGCCCCAGCATTTT. Protein sequence: CASSLDEQVRYDQPQHF.

This sequence joins TRBV5-1 and TRBJ2-5, with 9 bases fitting TRBD2. The germline CDR1 and CDR2 sequences are SGHRS and YFSETQ. Trimming removed 3 bases from V and 2 bases from J; junction bases left unmatched: 11. There are 17 residues in the CDR3. CDR3 sequence: CASSSGLAGSLQETQYF. The CDR3 DNA reads TGCGCCAGCAGCTCGGGTCTAGCGGGGTCCCTACAAGAGACCCAGTACTTC.